This TCR beta chain originates from a study of shared clonotypes between healthy human individuals. The wider study: The composition of the donors was two women and a few men aged 18 to 49. Donors had three CD4 naive, three CD4 memory, two CD8 naive and one CD8 memory plate apiece.

This CDR3 is 16 amino acids long. Per the germline V gene, CDR1 is SGHAT and CDR2 is FQNNGV. The V gene end was trimmed by 0 bases and the J gene end by 8 bases; junction bases not matched to a gene: 10. A note on this clone: Its antigen is currently unknown.

Clones were read by immunoSEQ multiplex PCR, and TCRdb kept only the in-frame ones, dropping some. The sample holds some 660,000 clones; around 78% are singletons and the top ten take 1.5% to 2%. Study-wide results and limits: Represented genetic and exposure-history diversity was restricted by having few donors. Several donors had around 5.5% of their naive CD4 clonotypes in common.

The TCR was taken from a woman aged 25-40 years in good health. The chain has TRBV11-2 and TRBJ1-2, with 9 bases lining up with TRBD1. Sequencing input: memory CD4+ T cells sorted from blood. The subset is: CD45RA-negative fraction. In DNA form, the CDR3 reads TGTGCCAGCAGCTTAGATTTTTTCGGACAGGGGTTGGGCTACACCTTC. Protein: CASSLDFFGQGLGYTF.